This T cell receptor (beta chain) is drawn from a study of a mutant IDH1 vaccine in newly diagnosed glioma. Across the whole study: With temozolomide cycles, or 4-6 weeks after radiotherapy alone, vaccination was started. Prior therapy was radiotherapy, temozolomide, or both; most received both.

Time point defined: week 23, last vaccination. Mutant IDH1 20-mer peptide, at 300 ug, made up each vaccine dose, with topical imiquimod. Comment on this clone: What it recognizes is unknown.

V was trimmed by 3 bases and J by 5 bases, leaving 13 bases between them. CDR1 and CDR2 from the germline V gene are LNHDA and SQIVND (reference sequence). This CDR3 has 14 residues. Overall study results and limits: Vaccine-induced immune responses occurred in approximately 93% of patients. Apparently, pseudoprogression bore no relation to changes among the top peripheral T cell clonotypes.

Produced via immunoSEQ multiplex PCR; TCRdb's table is partial and in-frame only. The sample lists around 85,000 clones, 85% occurring once. The receptor comes from a man aged 25 to 40 with glioma. Some clones in this sample may be carry-over from other donors' samples. The sample was PBMCs, taken from a glioma patient whose treatment included an IDH1 peptide vaccine. The rearrangement links TRBV19 to TRBJ1-1, with TRBD1 as a possible D gene (6 bases). CDR3 DNA: TGTGCCAGTAGTATCTACAGGGCTGGGACTGAAGCTTTCTTT. Amino acid sequence: CASSIYRAGTEAFF.